These T cell receptor beta chains were read from a single sample in a study of blood T cells in healthy people across ages. Each CDR3 protein gets one entry after TCRdb re-called the 5' RACE reads with MiXCR. The sample holds approximately 830,000 distinct CDR3 sequences; around 62% are singletons and the top ten take roughly a quarter. Sequencing was performed on blood. Every receptor here comes from a man younger than 40 in good health. Both conserved end residues are part of each CDR3. D genes are given only for firm matches.

TGCAGCGTTGGCGAAGGGGGGGGAGATACGCAGTATTTT CSVGEGGGDTQYF - TRBJ2-3 TRBV29-1
TGCAGCGCCTCAGGGCATGACGGTTACACCGGGGAGCTGTTTTTT CSASGHDGYTGELFF - TRBJ2-2 TRBV29-1
TGTGCCAGCAGTTACGGAGCGGGGGACTACGAGCAGTACTTC CASSYGAGDYEQYF TRBD2 TRBJ2-7 TRBV6-5
TGTGCCATCAGTGAGACGACAGGGGGCTCGTACGAGCAGTACTTC CAISETTGGSYEQYF TRBD1 TRBJ2-7 TRBV10-3
TGCGCCAGCAGCTTGGGGGACACCAGCTATGGCTACACCTTC CASSLGDTSYGYTF - TRBJ1-2 TRBV5-1
TGCGCCAGCAGCCAAGGGAGGGGGCTGCTCCCTGAAGCTTTCTTT CASSQGRGLLPEAFF TRBD1 TRBJ1-1 TRBV4-3
TGCGCCAGCAGCCCCGGACAGATTCGCACAGATACGCAGTATTTT CASSPGQIRTDTQYF - TRBJ2-3 TRBV5-1
TGCAGCGTTGAAGCAGTGGACTACGAGCAGTACTTC CSVEAVDYEQYF - TRBJ2-7 TRBV29-1
TGTGCCAGCAGCGCGCGTCTAACTGGCACAACTAATGAAAAACTGTTTTTT CASSARLTGTTNEKLFF - TRBJ1-4 TRBV25-1
TGTGCCAGCAGGATGACAGGGGGCAACTATGGCTACACCTTC CASRMTGGNYGYTF TRBD1 TRBJ1-2 TRBV5-6
TGCAGCGTAGGGGAATCTGGGGCCAACGTCCTGACTTTC CSVGESGANVLTF - TRBJ2-6 TRBV29-1
TGTGCCGGATCTCGGGGGGACTACGAGCAGTACTTC CAGSRGDYEQYF TRBD2 TRBJ2-7 TRBV10-3
TGTGCCAGCAGACGGGACACCAACTCCTACAATGAGCAGTTCTTC CASRRDTNSYNEQFF - TRBJ2-1 TRBV12-3/TRBV12-4
TGTGCCAGCAGCGCGAACTGGGATCAGCCCCAGCATTTT CASSANWDQPQHF - TRBJ1-5 TRBV7-2